Listed below are T cell receptor beta chains from one sample, sequenced in a study of blood T cell repertoires in COVID-19. Assay used: immunoSEQ multiplex PCR; TCRdb lists only in-frame clones, some missing. The table includes about 250,000 clones, over 75% detected once. The specimen sequenced was PBMCs or T cells enriched from blood (not recorded which). The receptors originated from a middle-aged man who had recovered from COVID-19. Both conserved end residues are part of each CDR3. The D gene is left open where the match is weak. The size field is filled for only some rows; it gives once, few, many or a size class.

V	J	D	size	CDR3	DNA
TRBV6-2/TRBV6-3	TRBJ2-3	-	-	CASSYSAGESDTQYF	TGTGCCAGCAGTTACTCCGCAGGGGAATCGGATACGCAGTATTTT
TRBV7-2	TRBJ1-5	-	-	CASSPRLGSMVGQPQHF	TGTGCCAGCAGCCCACGTCTCGGGTCCATGGTGGGTCAGCCCCAGCATTTT
TRBV5-1	TRBJ1-2	-	-	CASSSDIPNYGYTF	TGCGCCAGCAGCTCGGACATCCCTAACTATGGCTACACCTTC
TRBV5-1	TRBJ2-1	TRBD2	-	CASKLSGYSYNEQFF	TGCGCCAGCAAACTTAGCGGGTACTCCTACAATGAGCAGTTCTTC
TRBV6-5	TRBJ2-1	TRBD1	-	CASRGQGKENEQFF	TGTGCCAGCAGAGGACAGGGAAAGGAAAATGAGCAGTTCTTC
TRBV7-9	TRBJ1-1	-	-	CASSFPHGVEAFF	TGTGCCAGCAGCTTTCCCCACGGGGTTGAAGCTTTCTTT
TRBV7-9	TRBJ2-7	TRBD2	-	CASSLDGLAGVEQYF	TGTGCCAGCAGCTTGGACGGACTAGCGGGAGTCGAGCAGTACTTC
TRBV5-1	TRBJ2-2	-	-	CASSAKGQANTGELFF	TGCGCCAGCAGCGCGAAGGGACAAGCGAACACCGGGGAGCTGTTTTTT
TRBV21-1	TRBJ2-1	-	-	CASRNLAGEGEQFF	TGTGCCAGCAGAAACCTAGCGGGAGAGGGTGAGCAGTTCTTC
TRBV5-4	TRBJ2-3	-	-	CASSLETGSSDTQYF	TGTGCCAGCAGCCTGGAGACCGGGAGCTCAGATACGCAGTATTTT
TRBV2	TRBJ1-6	TRBD1	-	CASSEWGQQNNSPLHF	TGTGCCAGCAGTGAATGGGGACAGCAGAATAATTCACCCCTCCACTTT
TRBV7-8	TRBJ2-2	TRBD1	-	CASSLSARGSYTGELFF	TGTGCCAGCAGCTTATCCGCCAGGGGGAGTTACACCGGGGAGCTGTTTTTT
TRBV12-3/TRBV12-4	TRBJ2-7	-	-	CASRAGPAHEQYF	TGTGCCAGTCGCGCGGGGCCCGCACACGAGCAGTACTTC
TRBV4-2	TRBJ1-2	TRBD1	-	CASSQLDRGLNYGYTF	TGTGCCAGCAGCCAACTGGACAGGGGTCTTAACTATGGCTACACCTTC
TRBV27	TRBJ2-1	-	-	CASSLEAGTNNEQFF	TGTGCCAGCAGTTTAGAGGCGGGGACGAACAATGAGCAGTTCTTC
TRBV2	TRBJ1-2	-	-	CASRLGADVGYGYTF	TGTGCCAGCCGGCTAGGGGCCGACGTGGGCTATGGCTACACCTTC
TRBV11-2	TRBJ2-7	-	once	CASAPGPGYYEQYF	TGTGCCAGCGCCCCCGGCCCCGGGTACTACGAGCAGTACTTC
TRBV18	TRBJ1-3	-	-	CASSPPSAGGNTIYF	TGTGCCAGCTCACCACCGTCCGCGGGAGGAAACACCATATATTTT
TRBV27	TRBJ1-6	-	-	CASSFFVGILADSPLHF	TGTGCCAGCAGTTTTTTCGTCGGGATCCTCGCTGATTCACCCCTCCACTTT
TRBV30	TRBJ1-4	TRBD1	few	CAWSVFLSTGREKLFF	TGTGCCTGGAGTGTGTTTCTCTCGACAGGGAGGGAAAAACTGTTTTTT
TRBV27	TRBJ1-2	TRBD1	-	CASSLRTGGYGYTF	TGTGCCAGCAGTTTAAGGACAGGGGGCTATGGCTACACCTTC
TRBV2	TRBJ2-2	-	few	CASSDQGWLKGTGELFF	TGTGCCAGCAGTGATCAGGGCTGGCTGAAGGGCACCGGGGAGCTGTTTTTT
TRBV5-4	TRBJ2-5	-	-	CASSSAGLPETQYF	TGTGCCAGCAGCTCCGCGGGACTCCCAGAGACCCAGTACTTC
TRBV7-9	TRBJ1-2	-	-	CASSEGQIPNYGYTF	TGTGCCAGCAGCGAAGGACAGATACCTAACTATGGCTACACCTTC
TRBV2	TRBJ1-2	-	-	CAIRLPGAGYGYTF	TGTGCCATCAGATTGCCAGGGGCTGGATATGGCTACACCTTC
TRBV5-1	TRBJ2-1	TRBD2	-	CASSSTSGGREDEQFF	TGCGCCAGCAGCTCAACTAGCGGGGGGAGGGAGGATGAGCAGTTCTTC
TRBV19	TRBJ2-1	TRBD1	-	CASSRQGRGEQFF	TGTGCCAGTAGTAGACAGGGAAGAGGCGAGCAGTTCTTC
TRBV30	TRBJ2-2	-	-	CAWSVTGVRVGGELFF	TGTGCCTGGAGTGTAACAGGTGTAAGGGTGGGCGGGGAGCTGTTTTTT
TRBV7-2	TRBJ1-5	-	-	CASTNSLNQPQHF	TGTGCCAGCACCAACTCCTTGAATCAGCCCCAGCATTTT
TRBV7-9	TRBJ2-7	-	-	CASSPSRGNQYEQYF	TGTGCCAGCAGCCCGAGCAGGGGCAACCAATACGAGCAGTACTTC
TRBV2	TRBJ1-1	-	-	CASSGEEGANTEAFF	TGTGCCAGCAGTGGCGAGGAAGGAGCGAACACTGAAGCTTTCTTT
TRBV7-3	TRBJ2-3	TRBD2	-	CASSLSGGAADTQYF	TGTGCCAGCAGCTTAAGCGGGGGGGCGGCAGATACGCAGTATTTT
TRBV6-5	TRBJ2-2	-	-	CASSYSGSGELFF	TGTGCCAGCAGTTACTCCGGGTCCGGGGAGCTGTTTTTT
TRBV6-5	TRBJ2-3	TRBD1	-	CASGTGSSTDTQYF	TGTGCCAGCGGGACAGGGAGTAGCACAGATACGCAGTATTTT
TRBV27	TRBJ1-5	TRBD1	-	CASSGTAFSNQPQHF	TGTGCCAGCAGTGGGACAGCCTTTAGCAATCAGCCCCAGCATTTT
TRBV5-4	TRBJ1-2	-	-	CASSFAARQDYGYTF	TGTGCCAGCAGCTTTGCTGCCAGGCAAGACTATGGCTACACCTTC
TRBV10-3	TRBJ2-3	TRBD2	-	CAISEPSGSVIDTQYF	TGTGCCATCAGTGAGCCTAGCGGGTCTGTTATTGATACGCAGTATTTT
TRBV28	TRBJ2-7	TRBD1	-	CASSLSTGQPSYEQYF	TGTGCCAGCAGTTTATCTACGGGACAGCCCTCCTACGAGCAGTACTTC
TRBV28	TRBJ2-5	-	once	CASSLPVPETQYF	TGTGCCAGCAGTTTACCGGTTCCGGAGACCCAGTACTTC
TRBV23-1	TRBJ1-1	TRBD1	-	CAGDRGCDGTEAFF	TGCGCAGGGGACAGGGGGTGTGATGGGACTGAAGCTTTCTTT
TRBV5-5	TRBJ1-2	-	-	CASSLGASRALNYGYTF	TGTGCCAGCAGCTTGGGGGCTTCGAGGGCGCTTAACTATGGCTACACCTTC
TRBV4-2	TRBJ1-3	-	-	CASSQELGQGNTIYF	TGTGCCAGCAGCCAAGAATTGGGACAAGGAAACACCATATATTTT
TRBV7-9	TRBJ2-6	TRBD2	few	CAGEGSGANVLTF	TGTGCCGGGGAGGGCTCTGGGGCCAACGTCCTGACTTTC